This T cell receptor beta chain is from a study of T cell repertoires in cytomegalovirus infection. Study results and limitations: HLA-C-restricted CMV-specific TCR beta clonotypes prevailed in the ex vivo response.

This clonotype was detected a few times. Antigen unknown. TCRdb reprocessed the reads with MiXCR, giving one entry per CDR3 protein. The data contain 250,000 to 400,000 distinct CDR3 sequences, 20% to 30% of them singletons. The CDR3 loop spans 17 amino acids. Germline CDR1 reads KGHDR; CDR2 reads SFDVKD. The trim removed 0 bases at V and 7 bases at J, leaving 2 bases unmatched. The specimen was cultured PBMCs, collected from culture after CMV antigen stimulation. The TCR sequence derives from a human donor in good health (CMV status not recorded). Some clones in this sample may be carry-over from other donors' samples. The chain has TRBV24-1 and TRBJ2-1, with TRBD2 matching over 16 bases. The CDR3 reads CATSDLPGLAGGNEQFF. Written as DNA, the CDR3 is TGTGCCACCAGTGATTTGCCGGGACTAGCGGGAGGGAATGAGCAGTTCTTC.